This is a list of T cell receptor beta chains from one sample in a study of cytomegalovirus exposure and HLA in healthy donors. Sequencing used immunoSEQ multiplex PCR; TCRdb keeps in-frame clones, though not all of them. Among about 280,000 clones listed, roughly 85% were seen once. Sequencing input: PBMCs. The receptors originated from a woman between 18 and 29 years old in good health and CMV-seronegative. Each CDR3 is given with its conserved first and last residue. D genes are given only for firm matches. Clone size is not always given. Where it is, it says once, few, many or a class for expanded clones.

d_call clone_size j_call v_call cdr3_nt cdr3_aa
TRBD2 . TRBJ2-3 TRBV2 TGTGCCAGCAGTGGTGGTGCGCGGCGGGAGAGGGTAGATACGCAGTATTTT CASSGGARRERVDTQYF
TRBD1 . TRBJ2-1 TRBV11-2 TGTGCCAGCAGCGCGACAGGGGCCTTTGATGAGCAGTTCTTC CASSATGAFDEQFF
TRBD1 . TRBJ1-2 TRBV9 TGTGCCAGCAGCGTAGAAGGCAGGGGGCAATCGGGCTACACCTTC CASSVEGRGQSGYTF
. . TRBJ1-2 TRBV18 TGTGCCAGCTCACCTTCTCAGGAAAGGTCGGACTATGGCTACACCTTC CASSPSQERSDYGYTF
. . TRBJ2-3 TRBV28 TGTGCCAGCAGCCTCCTAGCAGTTAGCACAGATACGCAGTATTTT CASSLLAVSTDTQYF
TRBD2 . TRBJ2-3 TRBV9 TGTGCCAGCAGCGTAGACGGCGGGAGCCCAGATACGCAGTATTTT CASSVDGGSPDTQYF
TRBD1 . TRBJ2-1 TRBV5-4 TGTGCCAGCAGCCGACAGGGTTCCGATGAGCAGTTCTTC CASSRQGSDEQFF
TRBD1 . TRBJ2-1 TRBV6-5 TGTGCCAGCAGTTCCTGGACAGGGGGCTACAATGAGCAGTTCTTC CASSSWTGGYNEQFF
. . TRBJ2-7 TRBV7-7 TGTGCTAGCAGCTTTGGGCCTAACTACGAGCAGTACTTC CASSFGPNYEQYF
TRBD1 . TRBJ1-2 TRBV18 TGTGCCAGCTCACCGACTACGGGACAGGGCTATGGCTACACCTTC CASSPTTGQGYGYTF
TRBD1 . TRBJ1-2 TRBV28 TGTGCCAGCAGACAGGGGGCGGGTTATGGCTACACCTTC CASRQGAGYGYTF
TRBD1 few TRBJ1-1 TRBV5-1 TGCGCCAGCAGCTTACTCACCGGGACAGCCCAAGCTTTCTTT CASSLLTGTAQAFF
TRBD1 . TRBJ2-7 TRBV6-1 TGTGCCAGCAGTGGGGGGACAGGGGGCTACGAGCAGTACTTC CASSGGTGGYEQYF
TRBD1 . TRBJ2-5 TRBV5-6 TGTGCCAGCAGCTCCCCCAGGGGGGAGACCCAGTACTTC CASSSPRGETQYF
. . TRBJ2-7 TRBV4-1 TGCGCCAGCAGCCAAACCGGGGGGCAGCGGGGATACGAGCAGTACTTC CASSQTGGQRGYEQYF
TRBD1 . TRBJ2-1 TRBV29-1 TGCAGCCACCATCCGGGGACAGGGGGGTACAATGAGCAGTTCTTC CSHHPGTGGYNEQFF
TRBD1 . TRBJ1-2 TRBV11-2 TGTGCCAGCAGCTTAGCCCGAACCTCGGGGACAGGGACTGGGTATGGCTACACCTTC CASSLARTSGTGTGYGYTF
. . TRBJ1-2 TRBV6-5 TGTGCCAGCAGTTATCAGGGTACCTATGGCTACACCTTC CASSYQGTYGYTF
. once TRBJ2-7 TRBV28 TGTGCCAGCAGTTCCCCCCCAGGGGAGTACTTC CASSSPPGEYF
TRBD1 . TRBJ1-1 TRBV10-2 TGCGCCAGCAGTCTCGACAGGGAGTATCCTGAAGCTTTCTTT CASSLDREYPEAFF
. . TRBJ1-1 TRBV7-9 TGTGCCAGCAGCTACGGGGTCGGGAAACTACTTGAAGCTTTCTTT CASSYGVGKLLEAFF
TRBD1 . TRBJ2-7 TRBV6-5 TGTGCCAGCAGGGGGCCGGGACAGTCCTACGAGCAGTACTTC CASRGPGQSYEQYF
. . TRBJ2-7 TRBV5-1 TGCGCCAGCAGCCCTTCGACGGGGACCTACGAGCAGTACTTC CASSPSTGTYEQYF
. . TRBJ1-1 TRBV19 TGTGCCAGTAGTATAGACCAGGGTGGCACTGAAGCTTTCTTT CASSIDQGGTEAFF
TRBD1 . TRBJ1-1 TRBV27 TGTGCCAGCAGTTTATCGACAGGGGGCCGGGGGAACACTGAAGCTTTCTTT CASSLSTGGRGNTEAFF
. . TRBJ1-2 TRBV19 TGTGCCAGTAGTATTGCGGCTAACTATGGCTACACCTTC CASSIAANYGYTF
. . TRBJ2-3 TRBV15 TGTGCCGTGGGGGCGGCTGACACAGATACGCAGTATTTT CAVGAADTDTQYF
. . TRBJ2-2 TRBV7-9 TGTGCCAGCAGCCTTGGACAGACCGGGGAGCTGTTTTTT CASSLGQTGELFF
. . TRBJ1-2 TRBV27 TGTGCCAGCAGTCCGCAAGGAGGGTCCTATGGCTACACCTTC CASSPQGGSYGYTF
. few TRBJ1-1 TRBV7-2 TGTGCCAGCAGTACCGACAGGAACACTGAAGCTTTCTTT CASSTDRNTEAFF
. . TRBJ2-3 TRBV5-1 TGCGCCAGCAGCTTGCAGAGCACAGATACGCAGTATTTT CASSLQSTDTQYF
TRBD2 . TRBJ2-1 TRBV9 TGTGCCAGCAGCCCCATTGGAGCGGGAGGTCCGAACTACAATGAGCAGTTCTTC CASSPIGAGGPNYNEQFF
TRBD1 . TRBJ1-1 TRBV13 TGTGCCAGCAGCACAGACAGGGTTAACACTGAAGCTTTCTTT CASSTDRVNTEAFF
. . TRBJ1-1 TRBV2 TGTGCCAGCAGTTCCGGGACTGGCATCTGGGGCACTGAAGCTTTCTTT CASSSGTGIWGTEAFF
TRBD2 . TRBJ2-7 TRBV7-6 TGTGCCAGCAGCATGGGACTAGCGGGCGAGCAGTACTTC CASSMGLAGEQYF
. once TRBJ2-7 TRBV2 TGTGCCAGCAGTGAGGGGGGACAGTTCTTTTCCTACGAGCAGTACTTC CASSEGGQFFSYEQYF
TRBD1 . TRBJ1-1 TRBV25-1 TGTGCCAGCACCGCAGACAGGGGGCAAACTGAAGCTTTCTTT CASTADRGQTEAFF
. . TRBJ1-5 TRBV2 TGTGCCAGCAGTGAGTTTGGCAGTAGCAATCAGCCCCAGCATTTT CASSEFGSSNQPQHF
TRBD1 . TRBJ1-5 TRBV4-3 TGCGCCAGCAGCCAAGTACAGGGGGCGAATCAGCCCCAGCATTTT CASSQVQGANQPQHF
. . TRBJ2-3 TRBV9 TGTGCCAGCAGCGTAGGTGTCGGGGTAGATACGCAGTATTTT CASSVGVGVDTQYF
. . TRBJ1-2 TRBV7-2 TGTGCCAGCAGCTTAGGGGCAGGGGCCCGGCTCTCTAACTATGGCTACACCTTC CASSLGAGARLSNYGYTF
TRBD1 . TRBJ1-2 TRBV5-5 TGTGCCAGCACCCCGAACAGGGGGCAGATCTATGGCTACACCTTC CASTPNRGQIYGYTF
. once TRBJ2-7 TRBV27 TGTGCCAGCAGTTTTGCCAGGGGCCACGAGCAGTACTTC CASSFARGHEQYF
TRBD2 . TRBJ2-7 TRBV7-2 TGTGCCAGCAGCTTAGGACTAGCGGGGGGGAGGCCGCCGCTTTACGAGCAGTACTTC CASSLGLAGGRPPLYEQYF
. . TRBJ1-2 TRBV6-5 TGTGCCAGCAGTTACACCGGGACTAACTATGGCTACACCTTC CASSYTGTNYGYTF
. . TRBJ2-1 TRBV27 TGTGCCAGCGTCCCCCGGGACTGGGCTCTGAATGAGCAGTTCTTC CASVPRDWALNEQFF